The source of this T cell receptor (beta chain) is a study of T cell repertoires in cytomegalovirus infection. In this sample, this clonotype turned up many times. Via MiXCR, TCRdb re-called the reads, giving one row per CDR3 protein. The profile shows fewer than 200,000 distinct CDR3 sequences, roughly a fifth of them singletons. Germline-derived CDR1 and CDR2 are SGHTA and FQGNSA. The CDR3 spans 17 residues. V lost 5 bases, J lost 3 bases, and 13 bases stayed unmatched. The TCR was taken from a human donor in good health (CMV status not recorded). Some clones in this sample may be carry-over from other donors' samples. What was sequenced was PBMCs. This chain links TRBV7-2 with TRBJ2-3; 8 positions agree with TRBD2. For the CDR3, the DNA is TGTGCCAGCAGCCCCGGGGGGGGGAAGCGGCGGACAGATACGCAGTATTTT. It is translated as CASSPGGGKRRTDTQYF.